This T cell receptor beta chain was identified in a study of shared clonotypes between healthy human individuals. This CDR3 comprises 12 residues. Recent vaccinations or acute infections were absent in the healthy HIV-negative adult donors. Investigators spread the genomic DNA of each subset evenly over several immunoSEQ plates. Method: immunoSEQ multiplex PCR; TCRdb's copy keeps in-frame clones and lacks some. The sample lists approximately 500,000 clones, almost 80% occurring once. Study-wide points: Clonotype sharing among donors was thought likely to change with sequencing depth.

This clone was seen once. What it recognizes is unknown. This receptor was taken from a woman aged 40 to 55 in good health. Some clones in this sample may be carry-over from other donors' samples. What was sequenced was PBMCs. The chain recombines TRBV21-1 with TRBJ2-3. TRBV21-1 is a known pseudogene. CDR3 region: CASSKVRGEWYF. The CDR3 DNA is TGTGCCAGCAGCAAAGTTAGGGGGGAGTGGTATTTT.